Included here is one TCR beta chain sequence, with context. The sample originates from a study of blood T cell repertoires in COVID-19. Study context: Sites in the United States, Italy and Spain provided acute and convalescent COVID-19 samples. Sources were T cells, B-cell-depleted T cells, or PBMCs; the material itself was cDNA or gDNA.

This CDR3 spans 15 amino acids. Trimming cost V 6 bases and J 0 bases, with 8 bases left between them. Germline V gives CDR1 KGHDR, CDR2 SFDVKD. As processed by the authors: Using reference gene primer amplification, nucleated cell counts were estimated. The assay was immunoSEQ multiplex PCR, and TCRdb's table has in-frame clones only and misses some. That table supplies the V and J calls and clone size; D and trimming were determined from the DNA. Counted here are about 26,000 clones, 90% occurring once; the ten biggest clones make up roughly 1.8%. The TCR sequence derives from a woman aged 55 to 70 with active COVID-19. The material sequenced was peripheral blood. This sequence joins TRBV24-1 and TRBJ2-6; D is uncertain. CDR3 loop: CATSRTGSGANVLTF. Here the CDR3 DNA reads TGTGCCACCAGTCGAACGGGCTCTGGGGCCAACGTCCTGACTTTC.